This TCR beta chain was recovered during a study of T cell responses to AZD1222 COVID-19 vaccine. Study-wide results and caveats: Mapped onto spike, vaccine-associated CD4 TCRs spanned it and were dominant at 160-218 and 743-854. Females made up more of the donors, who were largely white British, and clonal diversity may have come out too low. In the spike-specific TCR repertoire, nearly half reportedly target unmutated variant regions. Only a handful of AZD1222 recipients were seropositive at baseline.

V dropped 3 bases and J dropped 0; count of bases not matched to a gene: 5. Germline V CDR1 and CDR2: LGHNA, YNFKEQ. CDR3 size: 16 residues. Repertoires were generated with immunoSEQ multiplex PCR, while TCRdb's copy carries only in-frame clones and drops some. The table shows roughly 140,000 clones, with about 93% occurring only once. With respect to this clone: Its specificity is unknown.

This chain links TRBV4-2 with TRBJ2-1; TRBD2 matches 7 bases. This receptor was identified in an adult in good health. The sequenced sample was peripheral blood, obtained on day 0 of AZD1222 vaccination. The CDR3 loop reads CASSQASGASYNEQFF. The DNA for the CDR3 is TGTGCCAGCAGCCAGGCTAGCGGAGCCTCCTACAATGAGCAGTTCTTC.